The entry below gives a single T cell receptor beta chain sequence along with its context. Using unique molecular identifiers, the investigators prepared the TCRbeta library. TCRdb ran MiXCR on the PCR reads and lists one entry per CDR3 protein. This table holds around 440,000 distinct CDR3 sequences, around 15% found once. The sample comes from a study of T-cell reconstitution after alpha-beta-depleted transplantation in children. CDR1 is LGHNA, CDR2 YSLEER, per germline. V lost 4 bases and J lost 2, with 18 bases in between. The CDR3 contains 16 residues. The chain employs TRBV4-3 and TRBJ2-7; tentative D call: TRBD2 (6 bases). The TCR sequence derives from a boy less than two years old who had a stem cell transplant for Wiskott-Aldrich syndrome, so the T cells may come from the graft donor. Here the sequenced sample was PBMCs, mostly from graft donor cells, taken 360 days after TCRalphabeta/CD19-depleted stem cell transplant. The CDR3 DNA reads as TGCGCCAGCAGCCCGGGGCCCAAGGGAGGAACCTACGAGCAGTACTTC. It codes for CASSPGPKGGTYEQYF.